This T cell receptor beta chain is from a study of blood T cell repertoires in COVID-19. In the study overall: The study drew acute and convalescent COVID-19 samples from the United States, Italy and Spain. T cells, B-cell-depleted T cells, or PBMCs supplied cDNA or gDNA.

Using immunoSEQ multiplex PCR, the repertoire was profiled, and TCRdb retains in-frame clones only, with some absent. Among about 230,000 clones, about 85% were seen once, and the ten largest hold just under 1%. J was trimmed by 3 bases and V by 5 bases; bases with no gene match: 10. Germline V lookup: CDR1 SGHTA, CDR2 FQGNSA. The CDR3 covers 16 residues. The gene calls are TRBV7-2 and TRBJ1-3; the match to TRBD1 covers 7 bases. The TCR was taken from a man aged 40-49 years with acute or convalescent COVID-19. Sequencing was carried out using peripheral blood. CDR3 sequence (DNA): TGTGCCAGCAGCCAAGAAGGACAGGCGGTTGGAAACACCATATATTTT. Its translation is CASSQEGQAVGNTIYF.